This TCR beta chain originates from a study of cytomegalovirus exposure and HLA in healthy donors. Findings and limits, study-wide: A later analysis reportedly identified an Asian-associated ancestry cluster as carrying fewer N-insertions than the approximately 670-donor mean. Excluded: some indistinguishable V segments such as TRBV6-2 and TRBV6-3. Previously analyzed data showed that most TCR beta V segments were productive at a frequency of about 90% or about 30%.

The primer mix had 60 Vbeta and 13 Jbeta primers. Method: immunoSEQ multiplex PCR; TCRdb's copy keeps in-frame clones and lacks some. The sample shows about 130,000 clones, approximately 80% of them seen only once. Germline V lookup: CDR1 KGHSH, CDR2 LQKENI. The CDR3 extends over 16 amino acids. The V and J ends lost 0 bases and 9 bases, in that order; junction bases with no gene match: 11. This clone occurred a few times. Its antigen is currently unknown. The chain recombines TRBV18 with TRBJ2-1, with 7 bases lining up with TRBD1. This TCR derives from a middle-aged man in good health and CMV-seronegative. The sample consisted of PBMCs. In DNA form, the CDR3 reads TGTGCCAGCTCACCACCGGGGCCAGGGGGAAAGGGTGAGCAGTTCTTC. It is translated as CASSPPGPGGKGEQFF.